The 3 T cell receptor beta chains given below trace back to one sample, sequenced in a study of T cell repertoires in cytomegalovirus infection (dated by TCRdb to about 2019). These receptors have no known antigen. The treatment or condition label corresponds to: in vitro stimulation with specific CMV peptide epitopes to enrich CMV-specific T cells. The sequencing machine was an Illumina HiSeq 1500. TCRdb handled the public reads itself, with Q25 trimming in fastp and clone calling in MiXCR, and kept productive beta chains. CDR3 protein sequences are deduplicated, and each keeps its most common genes and DNA. The sample table shows roughly 700,000 distinct CDR3 sequences, and 33% are seen once. The ten largest clonotypes hold approximately 18% of the sample. The sequenced sample was cultured PBMCs, obtained from culture after CMV antigen stimulation. These receptors were collected from a human donor in good health (CMV status not recorded). Some clones in this sample may be carry-over from other donors' samples.

A note on this clonotype: One junction end does not reproduce the germline sequence, and a read error may be involved. The J gene is TRBJ2-3, the V gene TRBV6-2 or TRBV6-3, with 7 nucleotides matching TRBD2. Germline V gene lookup returns CDR1 MNHEY and CDR2 SVGEGT. The CDR3 is made up of 16 amino acids. In nucleotides, the CDR3 is TGTGCCGGCAGTTACTCGAGCCTAGCGGACACAGATACGCAGTATTTT. It yields the protein CAGSYSSLADTDTQYF.

This clonotype was recorded a few times. The chain joins TRBV7-2 to TRBJ1-3, with D possibly being TRBD1 (5 bases). This CDR3 is built from 16 residues. CDR1 is SGHTA, CDR2 FQGNSA, per germline. V was cut by 6 bases and J by 0 bases, with 15 bases left in between. CDR3 bases: TGTGCCAGCAGACTGGGACGGGCGGACTCTGGAAACACCATATATTTT. Its protein is CASRLGRADSGNTIYF.

The chain is built from TRBV7-6 and TRBJ2-2; TRBD1 might be the D (5 bases). Germline CDR1 SGHVS, CDR2 FNYEAQ. Trimming cost V 0 bases and J 4 bases, with 9 bases left between them. The CDR3 covers 15 residues. The CDR3 nucleotides read TGTGCCAGCAGCTTAGCGCTTAGGGGCACCGGGGAGCTGTTTTTT. It codes for CASSLALRGTGELFF. Complete variable domain (other parts from reference TRBV7-6 and TRBJ2-2): GAGVSQSPRYKVTKRGQDVALRCDPISGHVSLYWYRQALGQGPEFLTYFNYEAQQDKSGLPNDRFSAERPEGSISTLTIQRTEQRDSAMYRCASSLALRGTGELFFGEGSRLTVL.